A selection of T cell receptor beta chains follows, all from one sample in a study of shared clonotypes between healthy human individuals. Assay used: immunoSEQ multiplex PCR; TCRdb lists only in-frame clones, some missing. Of over a million clones detected, nearly 99% appear once; the ten largest clones hold 0.45%. Source material: naive CD4+ T cells sorted from blood. These receptors all stem from a man aged 30 to 45 in good health. CDR3s include the opening cysteine and the closing phenylalanine or tryptophan. A D gene is named only where the DNA matches it firmly. Clone sizes are given selectively: once, few, many, or a class where the clone is expanded.

d_call,j_call,v_call,clone_size,cdr3_nt,cdr3_aa
.,TRBJ1-4,TRBV5-1,.,TGCGCCAGCAGCTTGACCGGGACATTTCCTGAAAAACTGTTTTTT,CASSLTGTFPEKLFF
.,TRBJ2-7,TRBV6-1,.,TGTGCCAGCAGTACCCGGGACCGCTACGAGCAGTACTTC,CASSTRDRYEQYF
TRBD1,TRBJ2-7,TRBV6-1,.,TGTGCCAGCAGTGAATTGTGGCAGGGGGCCTACGAGCAGTACTTC,CASSELWQGAYEQYF
TRBD2,TRBJ2-5,TRBV7-9,.,TGTGCCAGCAGCCATAGCGGGGGGACCCAGTACTTC,CASSHSGGTQYF
.,TRBJ1-4,TRBV6-5,.,TGTGCCAGCAGTGACGCCGGCTTAAATGAAAAACTGTTTTTT,CASSDAGLNEKLFF
.,TRBJ2-6,TRBV11-2,.,TGTGCCAGCAGCTTGCTTGTAGGTGGGGCCAACGTCCTGACTTTC,CASSLLVGGANVLTF
.,TRBJ2-3,TRBV29-1,.,TGCAGCGTTGAACGGGAGAGTAGGAGCACAGATACGCAGTATTTT,CSVERESRSTDTQYF
TRBD2,TRBJ2-1,TRBV27,.,TGTGCCAGCAGTTTACGACTAGCGGGAGGGCGGTACAATGAGCAGTTCTTC,CASSLRLAGGRYNEQFF
.,TRBJ1-4,TRBV7-9,.,TGTGCCAGCAGCTTATTATCCCTTTCGGACAAGGGCTATAATGAAAAACTGTTTTTT,CASSLLSLSDKGYNEKLFF
TRBD1,TRBJ2-7,TRBV30,once,TGTGCCTGGACCCAACGAGACAGGGCCTACGAGCAGTACTTC,CAWTQRDRAYEQYF
.,TRBJ2-3,TRBV7-9,.,TGTGCCAGCAGCGGAGGCTCCACAGATACGCAGTATTTT,CASSGGSTDTQYF
.,TRBJ2-5,TRBV6-5,.,TGTGCCAGCACCACGGGGTTGCAAGAGACCCAGTACTTC,CASTTGLQETQYF
.,TRBJ2-1,TRBV29-1,.,TGCAGCGTTAACGGCGCAGCGAGCTCCTACAATGAGCAGTTCTTC,CSVNGAASSYNEQFF
.,TRBJ1-5,TRBV6-1,.,TGTGCCAGCAGTGAAGGGGAGTTGGGCAATCAGCCCCAGCATTTT,CASSEGELGNQPQHF
.,TRBJ2-7,TRBV6-1,.,TGTGCCAGCAGTGAAAGGAGGCCCTACGAGCAGTACTTC,CASSERRPYEQYF
.,TRBJ2-5,TRBV7-9,.,TGTGCCAGCAGCTTAAGACCAGGAGCTCAAGAGACCCAGTACTTC,CASSLRPGAQETQYF
.,TRBJ1-5,TRBV28,.,TGTGCCAGCAGTCCCTCGGGTTCAAGCAATCAGCCCCAGCATTTT,CASSPSGSSNQPQHF
.,TRBJ1-4,TRBV18,once,TGTGCCAGCTCACCAGGGAGGACTAATGAAAAACTGTTTTTT,CASSPGRTNEKLFF
TRBD2,TRBJ2-3,TRBV25-1,once,TGTGCCAGCAGTCCCCGACTAGCGGGAGTAACAGATACGCAGTATTTT,CASSPRLAGVTDTQYF
TRBD2,TRBJ2-1,TRBV9,.,TGTGCCAGCAGCGTAGTGCTAGCGGACTACAATGAGCAGTTCTTC,CASSVVLADYNEQFF
.,TRBJ1-5,TRBV14,.,TGTGCCAGCTCCCTCGGGGGTTCGGGCAATCAGCCCCAGCATTTT,CASSLGGSGNQPQHF
.,TRBJ2-1,TRBV21-1,.,TGTGCCGGACCTAGGGGGAGGAGTGTCAATGAGCAGTTCTTC,CAGPRGRSVNEQFF
TRBD1,TRBJ2-7,TRBV5-4,.,TGTGCCAGCAGCCCTGTCCCCCCGGGACAGGGGTCGGAGCAGTACTTC,CASSPVPPGQGSEQYF
TRBD1,TRBJ2-1,TRBV4-1,.,TGCGCCAGCAGCCAAGATGGGACAGGGGTCATCAATGAGCAGTTCTTC,CASSQDGTGVINEQFF
TRBD1,TRBJ1-2,TRBV2,.,TGTGCCAGCAGTGAAGCAGGGACAGTAATTGGCTACACCTTC,CASSEAGTVIGYTF
TRBD2,TRBJ2-3,TRBV5-4,.,TGTGCCAGCAGCGCCCCGACTAGCGGGAGGACAGATACGCAGTATTTT,CASSAPTSGRTDTQYF
.,TRBJ1-1,TRBV6-1,.,TGTGCCAGCAGTGAAGCGGGGGGGCACACTGAAGCTTTCTTT,CASSEAGGHTEAFF
TRBD2,TRBJ2-1,TRBV18,.,TGTGCCAGCTCACCACTTGGGACTAGCGGGAGAGCTGAGCAGTTCTTC,CASSPLGTSGRAEQFF
TRBD1,TRBJ1-5,TRBV29-1,.,TGCAGCGTGATACCACCGGGACAGGGAAATCAGCCCCAGCATTTT,CSVIPPGQGNQPQHF
.,TRBJ1-5,TRBV4-3,.,TGCGCCAGCAGCCAAGGGCGGGGTCGGAATCAGCCCCAGCATTTT,CASSQGRGRNQPQHF
.,TRBJ2-7,TRBV5-1,.,TGCGCCAGCAGCCCCCTGACACTGGAGGGATCCTACGAGCAGTACTTC,CASSPLTLEGSYEQYF
.,TRBJ2-1,TRBV5-6,.,TGTGCCAGCAGCTTGGTAGTCGCCCCCTACAATGAGCAGTTCTTC,CASSLVVAPYNEQFF
.,TRBJ1-5,TRBV28,.,TGTGCCAGCAGTTTAATAGATTCCAATCAGCCCCAGCATTTT,CASSLIDSNQPQHF
TRBD2,TRBJ2-6,TRBV28,.,TGTGCCAGCTCCGCGGGAGACGGCTCTGGGGCCAACGTCCTGACTTTC,CASSAGDGSGANVLTF
TRBD1,TRBJ2-3,TRBV7-2,.,TGTGCCAGCAGCTGGGGGACAGGGGGTTCGGGTACGCAGTATTTT,CASSWGTGGSGTQYF
TRBD1,TRBJ2-3,TRBV28,.,TGTGCCAGCAGTCTAGAGGGACAGAGGATCACAGATACGCAGTATTTT,CASSLEGQRITDTQYF
TRBD2,TRBJ2-7,TRBV28,.,TGTGCCAGCAGGGGACTAGCGGGAGCCGAGCAGTACTTC,CASRGLAGAEQYF
.,TRBJ2-3,TRBV5-4,.,TGTGCCAGCAGCCCGAGGACTCTCACAGATACGCAGTATTTT,CASSPRTLTDTQYF
TRBD1,TRBJ2-7,TRBV28,.,TGTGCCAGCAGTTTCGCCGGGACAGGGAACTCCTACGAGCAGTACTTC,CASSFAGTGNSYEQYF
.,TRBJ2-7,TRBV10-1,.,TGCGCCAGCAGTGGAGGGGGCGCGGGGGAGCAGTACTTC,CASSGGGAGEQYF
TRBD1,TRBJ1-2,TRBV7-9,.,TGTGCCAGCAGCTTAATCCAGGGGGCGGCCTATGGCTACACCTTC,CASSLIQGAAYGYTF
TRBD1,TRBJ1-2,TRBV6-1,.,TGTGCCAGCAGTGTCGGGACAGACTATGGCTACACCTTC,CASSVGTDYGYTF
.,TRBJ2-7,TRBV5-5,once,TGTGCCAGCAGCTTGAACACCCTGTCCTACGAGCAGTACTTC,CASSLNTLSYEQYF
TRBD1,TRBJ1-4,TRBV19,once,TGTGCCAGTAGTATGACAGGGGGCGTTACGGGTGAAAAACTGTTTTTT,CASSMTGGVTGEKLFF
.,TRBJ2-1,TRBV5-1,.,TGCGCCAGCAGCTCGTCGACGGTCTCCTACAATGAGCAGTTCTTC,CASSSSTVSYNEQFF
TRBD2,TRBJ2-7,TRBV28,.,TGTGCCAGCAGTTTTGTCGGCCTAGCGGAGTCCTACGAGCAGTACTTC,CASSFVGLAESYEQYF
.,TRBJ2-5,TRBV10-3,.,TGTGCCATCAGCGAGAGGGACTCCTCAACAGAGACCCAGTACTTC,CAISERDSSTETQYF
TRBD2,TRBJ2-7,TRBV6-1,.,TGTGCCAGCAGTGTAGCGGGTACCTCCTACGAGCAGTACTTC,CASSVAGTSYEQYF
.,TRBJ1-5,TRBV7-2,.,TGTGCCAGCAGCACGACATCTCAGCCCCAGCATTTT,CASSTTSQPQHF
.,TRBJ2-5,TRBV7-9,.,TGTGCCAGCAGCCTCTTAGCAGGCGAGACCCAGTACTTC,CASSLLAGETQYF
.,TRBJ1-3,TRBV6-4,.,TGTGCCAGCAGTGGAGGGGACAACACCATATATTTT,CASSGGDNTIYF